The source of this TCR beta chain is a study of cytomegalovirus exposure and HLA in healthy donors. From germline, CDR1 is LGHNT and CDR2 FRNRAP. The CDR3 covers 14 residues. Trimming removed 4 bases from V and 6 bases from J; junction bases left unmatched: 8. Turning to this clone: What it binds is unknown.

Study observations and caveats: As a later analysis showed, a missense DCLRE1C variant was linked to trimming of TCR beta V- and J-genes.

PCR involved 60 Vbeta and 13 Jbeta primers. Some clones are missing from TCRdb's copy, which holds only in-frame ones; the method was immunoSEQ multiplex PCR. The sample has around 97,000 clones, about three quarters seen once. Sequences were obtained from PBMCs. The rearrangement links TRBV12-5 to TRBJ2-7; TRBD2 agrees at 8 bases. The sequence was obtained from a man in his forties in good health and CMV-seronegative. In nucleotides, the CDR3 is TGTGCTAGTGGTTCGCTCTCGGGGGGGAGCGAGCAGTACTTC. It is translated as CASGSLSGGSEQYF.